This T cell receptor beta chain appears in the sequencing data of a study of T cells in Graves' hyperthyroidism and ophthalmopathy. Points from the study as a whole: The model anticipated ophthalmopathy a median approximately six months pre-onset.

The length of the CDR3 is 14 residues. J gave up 5 bases and V 1 base, and 3 bases lay outside the gene matches. Germline assignment: CDR1 SGHDN and CDR2 FVKESK. Using RNA transcripts as the source, TCR beta CDR3 regions were amplified. The TCR CDR3 first-round RT-PCR relied on the HTBI primer set. TCRdb re-derived calls from the multiplex PCR reads in MiXCR, one entry per CDR3 protein. Here the sample spans hundreds of thousands of distinct CDR3 sequences, about 12% being singletons. In its sample, this clonotype was seen many times. Its antigen remains unknown. Diagnoses were made from clinical symptoms, serum measures (thyroxine and TRAb), thyroid ultrasound and orbital computed tomography.

The chain is built from TRBV14 and TRBJ1-1, with TRBD1 matching over 8 bases. Input material: blood. The receptor comes from a young woman with Graves' hyperthyroidism. This CDR3 is CASSQGQGITEAFF. In DNA form, the CDR3 reads TGTGCCAGCAGCCAAGGACAGGGGATAACTGAAGCTTTCTTT.